This T cell receptor beta chain was identified during a study of T cell changes during pregnancy in multiple sclerosis. CDR1 is SGHTS, CDR2 YDEGEE, per germline. V was clipped by 4 bases and J by 7 bases, with 20 bases between them. This CDR3 has 16 amino acids. Here immunoSEQ multiplex PCR was the method, and the copy in TCRdb shows in-frame clones only, minus some. The data contain some 34,000 clones, roughly 92% of them singletons. The V gene is TRBV5-8, the J gene TRBJ1-4, with unresolved D. The receptor's source is a female donor in good health, enrolled as a control in a pregnancy study. The sequencing used CD4+ T cells from peripheral blood mononuclear cells, collected in the third trimester of pregnancy. DNA for the CDR3: TGTGCCAGCAGCCATTTACACGCGGCAGAGGGTGAAAAACTGTTTTTT. Protein product: CASSHLHAAEGEKLFF.